Each of the 30 T cell receptor beta chains below was sequenced from the same sample in a study of cytomegalovirus exposure and HLA in healthy donors. PCR used 60 Vbeta primers and 13 Jbeta primers. Only in-frame clones appear in the TCRdb table, and some are missing; sequencing was by immunoSEQ multiplex PCR. This table has about 130,000 clones, around three quarters appearing once. The sequenced sample consisted of PBMCs. These receptors all come from a female donor in good health and CMV-seronegative.

The chain links TRBV6-1 to TRBJ2-1, with 7 nucleotides matching TRBD2. There are 15 residues in the CDR3. J gave up 5 bases and V 3 bases, and 7 bases lay outside the gene matches. Germline V gives CDR1 MNHNS, CDR2 SASEGT. The CDR3 nucleotides are TGTGCCAGCAGTGATCGAAGGGGACTACACAATGAGCAGTTCTTC. It is translated as CASSDRRGLHNEQFF.

This clone turned up a few times. The chain employs TRBV6-5 and TRBJ1-1; D perhaps matches TRBD1 (6 bases). The CDR3 has 15 amino acids. Germline CDR1 and CDR2: MNHEY and SVGAGI. Trimming stripped 1 base from V and 1 base from J, with 10 bases between. As DNA, the CDR3 is TGTGCCAGCAGTTACTGGACAGCTAAGAACACTGAAGCTTTCTTT. It is translated as CASSYWTAKNTEAFF.

The gene calls are TRBV6-5 and TRBJ2-3, with TRBD2 as a possible D gene (5 bases). Germline V lookup: CDR1 MNHEY, CDR2 SVGAGI. The V gene lost 0 bases and the J gene lost 5 bases, with 15 bases spanning the gap. CDR3 length: 16 residues. This chain's CDR3 is CASSYSKRRAGDTQYF. CDR3 bases: TGTGCCAGCAGTTACTCGAAAAGGCGGGCGGGAGATACGCAGTATTTT.

This clone was picked up a small number of times. The CDR3 nucleotides read TGTGCCAGCAGTCGGGCCCGGACACTTTGGGCAAATGAAAAACTGTTTTTT. Amino acid sequence: CASSRARTLWANEKLFF. V and J are TRBV27 and TRBJ1-4; perhaps TRBD1 as D (5 bases). V was shortened by 5 bases and J by 5 bases, with 21 bases between the two germline ends. Germline CDR1 MNHEY, CDR2 SMNVEV (reference sequence). This CDR3 has 17 amino acids.

The rearrangement joins TRBV5-6 to TRBJ1-5, with 10 nucleotides matching TRBD1. Germline lookup yields CDR1 SGHDT and CDR2 YYEEEE. The length of the CDR3 is 18 residues. The J segment lost 0 bases and the V segment lost 2 bases, leaving 8 bases of the junction unmatched. For the CDR3, the DNA is TGTGCCAGCAGCTTAACGGGACAGGGGTTCTATAGCAATCAGCCCCAGCATTTT. The encoded protein is CASSLTGQGFYSNQPQHF.

This chain connects TRBV28 to TRBJ2-1; 11 bases align to TRBD2. With 3 bases clipped from V and 8 bases from J, the junction kept 18 bases outside the gene matches. Germline V gene lookup returns CDR1 MDHEN and CDR2 SYDVKM. The CDR3 is 19 residues long. CDR3 residues: CASSFSLGTSGPPEHEQFF. CDR3 nucleotides: TGTGCCAGCAGTTTCTCTCTTGGGACTAGCGGCCCTCCTGAGCATGAGCAGTTCTTC. Full variable domain (missing parts from reference TRBV28 and TRBJ2-1): DVKVTQSSRYLVKRTGEKVFLECVQDMDHENMFWYRQDPGLGLRLIYFSYDVKMKEKGDIPEGYSVSREKKERFSLILESASTNQTSMYLCASSFSLGTSGPPEHEQFFGPGTRLTVL.

The chain combines TRBV11-2 with TRBJ2-3; a weak D match, TRBD2 (5 bases). This CDR3 is built from 17 residues. Germline CDR1 and CDR2: SGHAT and FQNNGV. Trimming stripped 5 bases from V and 0 bases from J, with 18 bases between. The chain's CDR3 is CASSPRGLDKSTDTQYF. The CDR3 nucleotides are TGTGCCAGCAGCCCCCGCGGACTGGATAAGAGCACAGATACGCAGTATTTT.

The chain joins TRBV2 to TRBJ2-5; D may be TRBD2 (5 bases). Germline V lookup: CDR1 SNHLY, CDR2 FYNNEI. This CDR3 spans 13 amino acids. V was clipped by 6 bases and J by 5 bases, with 13 bases between them. This chain's CDR3 is CASSWTGSETQYF. The CDR3 coding sequence is TGTGCCAGCAGCTGGACTGGATCTGAGACCCAGTACTTC. Supplemented by reference TRBV2 and TRBJ2-5, the full variable domain reads EPEVTQTPSHQVTQMGQEVILRCVPISNHLYFYWYRQILGQKVEFLVSFYNNEISEKSEIFDDQFSVERPDGSNFTLKIRSTKLEDSAMYFCASSWTGSETQYFGPGTRLLVL.

The rearrangement uses TRBV7-9 and TRBJ2-5, with D perhaps TRBD1 (5 bases). The DNA end is a closer match to TRBJ2-7, so the J assignment may be wrong. The CDR3 consists of 12 residues. In germline, CDR1 is SEHNR, CDR2 FQNEAQ (reference sequence). In DNA form, the CDR3 reads TGTGCCAGCAGCCAGGGCTCGTACGAGCAGTACTTC. It specifies CASSQGSYEQYF.

This chain links TRBV2 with TRBJ2-3, with D hard to call. CDR3 length equals 11 residues. Germline assignment: CDR1 SNHLY and CDR2 FYNNEI. V was pared by 4 bases and J by 6 bases, with 5 bases between. The CDR3, as DNA: TGTGCCAGCAGTGCCGGGGATACGCAGTATTTT. This codes for CASSAGDTQYF. The complete variable domain, with remaining parts taken from reference TRBV2 and TRBJ2-3, reads EPEVTQTPSHQVTQMGQEVILRCVPISNHLYFYWYRQILGQKVEFLVSFYNNEISEKSEIFDDQFSVERPDGSNFTLKIRSTKLEDSAMYFCASSAGDTQYFGPGTRLTVL.

The rearrangement uses TRBV5-1 and TRBJ2-7; TRBD2 matches at 10 bases. CDR3 length: 14 residues. Germline V gene data show CDR1 as SGHRS and CDR2 as YFSETQ. V dropped 2 bases and J dropped 7; count of bases not matched to a gene: 6. As DNA, the CDR3 is TGCGCCAGCAGCTTCCTAGCGGGGGCCCTGGAGCAGTACTTC. This gives the protein CASSFLAGALEQYF.

The gene calls are TRBV14 and TRBJ2-3; D might be TRBD2 (7 bases). This CDR3 is 17 amino acids long. V was pared by 3 bases and J by 1 base, with 17 bases between. Per the germline V gene, CDR1 is SGHDN and CDR2 is FVKESK. CDR3 sequence (DNA): TGTGCCAGCAGCCAGGAATCGAGGGGGGGGCGCACAGATACGCAGTATTTT. Protein product: CASSQESRGGRTDTQYF.

V and J are TRBV7-2 and TRBJ2-7; weak D call: TRBD1 (6 bases). CDR1 is SGHTA and CDR2 is FQGNSA in the germline V gene. Trimming took off 5 bases at V and 0 bases at J, with 14 bases between the two ends. There are 15 residues in the CDR3. For the CDR3, the DNA is TGTGCCAGCAGCCCCGTACAGGGTCCCTCCTACGAGCAGTACTTC. Its protein product is CASSPVQGPSYEQYF.

This chain connects TRBV5-1 to TRBJ2-5, with 11 bases fitting TRBD2. The CDR3 runs 17 residues. Trimming took 0 bases from V and 2 from J; bases not matched to a gene: 6. Germline CDR1 SGHRS, CDR2 YFSETQ. DNA of the CDR3: TGCGCCAGCAGCTTGGTATTAGCGGGGGGGGAACAAGAGACCCAGTACTTC. As protein: CASSLVLAGGEQETQYF.

The chain has TRBV29-1 and TRBJ1-4, with D possibly matching TRBD1 (5 bases). The CDR3 totals 12 residues. CDR1 SQVTM and CDR2 ANQGSEA come from the germline V gene. The V end lost 8 bases, the J end lost 8 bases, and 15 bases lay between the germline ends. This CDR3 is CSSRGEGEKLFF. As DNA, the CDR3 is TGCAGCAGCCGGGGGGAAGGAGAAAAACTGTTTTTT.

The rearrangement joins TRBV7-9 to TRBJ2-7; 9 bases agree with TRBD1. The CDR3 sequence is 17 residues long. CDR1 is SEHNR, CDR2 FQNEAQ, per germline (reference sequence). The V segment lost 4 bases and the J segment 3 bases; nucleotides outside the gene matches: 13. The CDR3 loop reads CASSSTIPGQGDYEQYF. The CDR3 DNA is TGTGCCAGCAGCTCAACCATCCCGGGACAGGGTGACTACGAGCAGTACTTC.

The rearrangement uses TRBV11-2 and TRBJ1-1; 12 bases match TRBD1. Germline trimming cut 0 bases from V and 4 bases from J; bases unmatched to any gene: 9. Germline V gene sequence: CDR1 SGHAT, CDR2 FQNNGV. The CDR3 runs 18 residues. The CDR3 DNA reads as TGTGCCAGCAGCTTAGATTACCCGGGACAGGGGGCGGGCACTGAAGCTTTCTTT. Translating gives CASSLDYPGQGAGTEAFF.

The rearrangement links TRBV11-2 to TRBJ1-2; D is undetermined. The length of the CDR3 is 12 residues. Between the trimmed V and J ends, which lost 4 bases and 5 bases, there was a span of 8 bases. Looked up from germline, CDR1 is SGHAT and CDR2 is FQNNGV. The CDR3 reads CASSSVIYGYTF. DNA of the CDR3: TGTGCCAGCAGCTCAGTCATTTATGGCTACACCTTC.

This chain joins TRBV9 and TRBJ1-4; 8 nucleotides align to TRBD1. From germline, CDR1 is SGDLS and CDR2 YYNGEE. This CDR3 spans 15 amino acids. The V segment lost 3 bases and the J segment 3 bases; nucleotides outside the gene matches: 4. The DNA of the CDR3 is TGTGCCAGCAGCGCAGCGACAGGGGCTAATGAAAAACTGTTTTTT. The encoded protein is CASSAATGANEKLFF.

The V and J genes are TRBV6-5 and TRBJ1-5; TRBD1 matches at 7 bases. V lost 5 bases and J lost 0; bases outside the gene matches: 4. The CDR3 spans 15 residues. Germline CDR1 MNHEY, CDR2 SVGAGI. The CDR3 sequence: CASSTGEGSNQPQHF. The CDR3 DNA is TGTGCCAGCAGTACAGGGGAAGGTAGCAATCAGCCCCAGCATTTT.

V is TRBV28 and J is TRBJ1-4; the D gene is possibly TRBD1 (5 bases). The CDR3 has 15 residues. Germline CDR1 is MDHEN and CDR2 is SYDVKM. Trimming stripped 5 bases from V and 8 bases from J, with 18 bases between. For the CDR3, the DNA is TGTGCCAGCAGTCCCCGGGCCCCCTGGGGCGAAAAACTGTTTTTT. The encoded protein is CASSPRAPWGEKLFF.

The chain links TRBV10-3 to TRBJ1-2; 7 positions agree with TRBD1. The ends lost 0 bases at V and 2 bases at J; junction bases unmatched: 0. Germline CDR1 and CDR2: ENHRY and SYGVKD. The CDR3 is 14 amino acids. The CDR3 DNA is TGTGCCATCAGTGAGTCGACAGGGAACTATGGCTACACCTTC. Its translation: CAISESTGNYGYTF.

CDR3 nucleotide sequence: TGTGCCAGCAGTGATTTGGGCGGGGTTTGGGGCACAGATACGCAGTATTTT. Its protein is CASSDLGGVWGTDTQYF. V and J are TRBV2 and TRBJ2-3; TRBD2 might be the D (6 bases). Germline CDR1 and CDR2: SNHLY and FYNNEI. V was shortened by 3 bases and J by 1 base, with 17 bases between the two germline ends. The CDR3 spans 17 residues.

The chain recombines TRBV18 with TRBJ2-3; D gene uncertain. Germline CDR1 KGHSH, CDR2 LQKENI. V gave up 2 bases and J gave up 1 base, with 10 bases separating them. The CDR3 length is 15 residues. The CDR3 sequence: CASSPSGVGTDTQYF. The CDR3 nucleotides are TGTGCCAGCTCACCATCGGGTGTGGGCACAGATACGCAGTATTTT.

The V call is TRBV5-1, the J call TRBJ1-1; weak D call: TRBD1 (5 bases). Trimming stripped 8 bases from V and 2 bases from J, with 13 bases between. Germline CDR1 and CDR2: SGHRS and YFSETQ. The CDR3 is 13 amino acids. The CDR3 nucleotides are TGCGCCAGTGGAGGGACGGCCAACACTGAAGCTTTCTTT. Encoded protein: CASGGTANTEAFF.

The V call is TRBV27, the J call TRBJ2-1, with 8 bases matching TRBD2. The CDR3 is made up of 17 amino acids. From germline, CDR1 is MNHEY and CDR2 SMNVEV (reference sequence). J lost 4 bases, V lost 4 bases, and 12 bases had no gene match. CDR3 amino acids: CASSSNYGTRIYNEQFF. The CDR3 nucleotides read TGTGCCAGCAGTTCCAATTACGGGACTAGAATATACAATGAGCAGTTCTTC.

The V call is TRBV15, the J call TRBJ2-5; D ambiguous. V was shortened by 0 bases and J by 2 bases, with 13 bases between the two germline ends. Germline CDR1 LNHNV, CDR2 YYDKDF (reference sequence). The CDR3 contains 16 residues. The CDR3: CATSRDRLAGQETQYF. CDR3 bases: TGTGCCACCAGCAGAGATCGGTTGGCAGGACAAGAGACCCAGTACTTC.

This clone was seen just once. This sample also contains other DNA sequences that code for the same CDR3. J is TRBJ2-3 and V is TRBV5-1; maybe TRBD2 (6 bases). The germline V gene encodes CDR1 SGHRS and CDR2 YFSETQ. This CDR3 spans 15 amino acids. V was shortened by 2 bases and J by 0 bases, with 10 bases between the two germline ends. CDR3 sequence reads: CASSFGGLSTDTQYF. The CDR3 DNA reads as TGCGCCAGCAGCTTCGGGGGACTGAGCACAGATACGCAGTATTTT.

The chain has TRBV5-8 and TRBJ2-7; 10 bases fit TRBD1. CDR3 length: 16 residues. Germline CDR1 reads SGHTS; CDR2 reads YDEGEE. The V gene end was trimmed by 4 bases and the J gene end by 0 bases; junction bases not matched to a gene: 7. The CDR3: CASSQDRGGSSYEQYF. CDR3 bases: TGTGCCAGCAGCCAGGACAGGGGGGGTAGCTCCTACGAGCAGTACTTC. The full variable domain, rest sourced from reference TRBV5-8 and TRBJ2-7, is EAGVTQSPTHLIKTRGQQATLRCSPISGHTSVYWYQQALGLGLQFLLWYDEGEERNRGNFPPRFSGRQFPNYSSELNVNALELEDSALYLCASSQDRGGSSYEQYFGPGTRLTVT.

The genes are TRBV30 and TRBJ2-1, with TRBD2 matching over 8 bases. The J segment lost 2 bases and the V segment lost 3 bases, leaving 6 bases of the junction unmatched. This CDR3 is 15 amino acids long. From germline, CDR1 is GTSNPN and CDR2 SVGIG (reference sequence). The DNA for the CDR3 is TGTGCCTGGAGATACGGACTAGCCCCCTACAATGAGCAGTTCTTC. It encodes CAWRYGLAPYNEQFF.